One sample yielded the 15 T cell receptor beta chains listed below, sequenced in a study of blood T cell repertoires in COVID-19. The assay was immunoSEQ multiplex PCR, and TCRdb's table has in-frame clones only and misses some. The sample lists 110,000 to 150,000 clones; under 85% were seen once. Sequenced input: peripheral blood. These receptors originate from a human donor in a cohort sampled during active COVID-19.

The gene calls are TRBV7-6 and TRBJ2-5; 12 bases are a match to TRBD1. CDR1 and CDR2 from the germline V gene are SGHVS and FNYEAQ. Trimming at V came to 4 bases and at J to 5 bases, leaving 11 bases not matched to a gene. This CDR3 is 17 amino acids long. CDR3 protein: CASSSGWGQGASETQYF. The DNA of the CDR3 is TGTGCCAGCAGCTCAGGCTGGGGACAGGGGGCTTCTGAGACCCAGTACTTC.

This clone was detected only once. The chain recombines TRBV29-1 with TRBJ1-2, with 9 bases aligning to TRBD1. The CDR3 is 11 amino acids. The germline V gene encodes CDR1 SQVTM and CDR2 ANQGSEA. Trimming cost V 7 bases and J 8 bases; bases outside gene matches: 5. The CDR3: CSARTGVGYTF. CDR3 DNA sequence: TGCAGCGCCCGGACAGGGGTCGGCTACACCTTC.

V is TRBV28 and J is TRBJ2-6; TRBD1 matches at 7 bases. The CDR3 totals 18 residues. Losses at the gene ends were 5 bases for V and 0 bases for J; bases not matched to a gene: 10. CDR1 and CDR2 (germline): MDHEN, SYDVKM. CDR3 region: CASSGTGTESSGANVLTF. The CDR3 region has the DNA TGTGCCAGCAGTGGCACCGGGACAGAGAGCTCTGGGGCCAACGTCCTGACTTTC.

This clone was seen only once. The chain carries TRBV9 and TRBJ2-7, with D possibly TRBD2 on 6 matching bases. The germline V and J ends were trimmed by 5 bases and 3 bases, with 9 bases remaining between them. Germline V gene sequence: CDR1 SGDLS, CDR2 YYNGEE. CDR3 length: 12 residues. The CDR3 protein is CASSRGGYEQYF. DNA for the CDR3: TGTGCCAGCAGTAGGGGAGGCTACGAGCAGTACTTC.

CDR3 in amino acids: CASSLGAGPYEQYF. In nucleotides, the CDR3 is TGTGCCAGCAGCTTAGGGGCAGGGCCCTACGAGCAGTACTTC. The chain uses TRBV7-3 and TRBJ2-7; a weak D match, TRBD1 (5 bases). The CDR3 covers 14 residues. Germline CDR1 is SGHTA and CDR2 is FQGTGA. V shed 2 bases and J shed 2 bases, with 10 bases lying between them.

V gene TRBV5-4 combines with J gene TRBJ1-2; maybe TRBD1 (5 bases). V dropped 6 bases and J dropped 6 bases, with 15 bases sitting between them. Germline V gene lookup returns CDR1 SGHNT and CDR2 YYREEE (reference sequence). The CDR3 is made up of 13 amino acids. CDR3 protein: CASTLDSPDGYTF. The CDR3 region has the DNA TGTGCCAGCACCCTCGACAGTCCGGATGGCTACACCTTC.

The CDR3 sequence: CASSLLNRFRFTEAFF. CDR3 bases: TGTGCCAGCAGTTTATTGAACAGATTTAGGTTTACTGAAGCTTTCTTT. V is TRBV28 and J is TRBJ1-1; D not resolved. Per the germline V gene, CDR1 is MDHEN and CDR2 is SYDVKM. The V and J ends lost 1 base and 5 bases respectively, with 17 bases between them. The CDR3 sequence is 16 residues long. The whole variable domain, remainder taken from reference TRBV28 and TRBJ1-1, is DVKVTQSSRYLVKRTGEKVFLECVQDMDHENMFWYRQDPGLGLRLIYFSYDVKMKEKGDIPEGYSVSREKKERFSLILESASTNQTSMYLCASSLLNRFRFTEAFFGQGTRLTVV.

The CDR3 DNA reads as TGTGCCAGTAGTGGGTATGCCCTGGGACTAGCCGTCTACGAGCAGTACTTC. Translating gives CASSGYALGLAVYEQYF. This chain uses TRBV19 with TRBJ2-7; 9 nucleotides line up with TRBD2. Germline V gene lookup returns CDR1 LNHDA and CDR2 SQIVND (reference sequence). After removal of 5 bases from V and 3 bases from J, the junction contained 14 bases not matched to a gene. CDR3 length: 17 amino acids. The whole variable domain, filled in from reference TRBV19 and TRBJ2-7, reads DGGITQSPKYLFRKEGQNVTLSCEQNLNHDAMYWYRQDPGQGLRLIYYSQIVNDFQKGDIAEGYSVSREKKESFPLTVTSAQKNPTAFYLCASSGYALGLAVYEQYFGPGTRLTVT.

The rearrangement joins TRBV28 to TRBJ1-2; 11 bases fit TRBD1. The CDR3 loop spans 14 amino acids. Trimming at V came to 5 bases and at J to 8 bases, leaving 7 bases not matched to a gene. Germline lookup yields CDR1 MDHEN and CDR2 SYDVKM. Here the CDR3 reads CASSPADRGLGYTF. As DNA, the CDR3 is TGTGCCAGCAGTCCTGCGGACAGGGGGCTAGGCTACACCTTC.

The chain couples TRBV9 to TRBJ1-4; D unresolved. Germline V gives CDR1 SGDLS, CDR2 YYNGEE. V lost 0 bases, J lost 15 bases, and 15 bases lay in between. CDR3 length: 13 residues. The CDR3: CASSVVQPFFLFF. The CDR3 bases are TGTGCCAGCAGCGTAGTACAGCCCTTTTTTTTGTTTTTT.

The rearrangement links TRBV5-1 to TRBJ1-4, with a tentative D call TRBD1 (6 bases). In germline, CDR1 is SGHRS, CDR2 YFSETQ. CDR3 size: 14 residues. V was trimmed by 3 bases and J by 13 bases, leaving 19 bases between them. As DNA, the CDR3 is TGCGCCAGCAGCTGGGAGGGGCAGGGCAGGGGACTGTTTTTT. Translated: CASSWEGQGRGLFF.

V and J are TRBV7-8 and TRBJ2-3; D is uncertain. Trimming took off 7 bases at V and 6 bases at J, with 17 bases between the two ends. The CDR3 spans 14 residues. Germline V gene lookup returns CDR1 SGHVS and CDR2 FQNEAQ. CDR3 residues: CASTSNPTGDTQYF. The CDR3 bases are TGTGCCAGCACCTCAAACCCGACCGGGGATACGCAGTATTTT. Full variable domain (remainder filled in from reference TRBV7-8 and TRBJ2-3): GAGVSQSPRYKVAKRGQDVALRCDPISGHVSLFWYQQALGQGPEFLTYFQNEAQLDKSGLPSDRFFAERPEGSVSTLKIQRTQQEDSAVYLCASTSNPTGDTQYFGPGTRLTVL.

In DNA form, the CDR3 reads TGTGCCAGCACCTGGGACAGTTACTATGGCTACACCTTC. Translation gives CASTWDSYYGYTF. This chain connects TRBV7-9 to TRBJ1-2; 7 bases are shared with TRBD1. The CDR3 is 13 amino acids. The germline V gene encodes CDR1 SEHNR and CDR2 FQNEAQ (reference sequence). Losses at the gene ends were 7 bases for V and 3 bases for J; bases not matched to a gene: 5.

The chain links TRBV6-6 to TRBJ2-7, with TRBD2 identical over 7 bases. The CDR3 is made up of 12 amino acids. V lost 11 bases and J lost 3; bases outside the gene matches: 7. The germline V gene encodes CDR1 MNHNY and CDR2 SVGAGI (reference sequence). The CDR3 nucleotides read TGTGCCGCTCGGGGCGGGAGCTACGAGCAGTACTTC. Protein sequence: CAARGGSYEQYF.

This clone was found once. The CDR3 protein is CATSDGTSGKYF. CDR3 nucleotides: TGTGCCACCAGTGATGGGACTAGCGGGAAGTACTTC. The chain links TRBV24-1 to TRBJ2-5; 13 bases align to TRBD2. Germline CDR1 is KGHDR and CDR2 is SFDVKD. V dropped 3 bases and J dropped 12; count of bases not matched to a gene: 0. CDR3 length: 12 residues.